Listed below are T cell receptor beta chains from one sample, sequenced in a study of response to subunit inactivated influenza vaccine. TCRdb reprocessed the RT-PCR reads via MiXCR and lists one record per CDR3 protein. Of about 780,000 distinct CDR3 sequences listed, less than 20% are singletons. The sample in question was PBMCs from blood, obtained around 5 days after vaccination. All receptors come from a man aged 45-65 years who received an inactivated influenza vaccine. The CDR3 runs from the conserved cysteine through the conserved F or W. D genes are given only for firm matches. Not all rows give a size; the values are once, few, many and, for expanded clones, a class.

CDR3nt: TGTGCCAGCAGCTTAGGAGTCGGAGCCTACGAGCAGTACTTC
CDR3aa: CASSLGVGAYEQYF
j_gene: TRBJ2-7
v_gene: TRBV11-2
abundance: few
d_gene: .

CDR3nt: TGCGCCAGCAGCCAAACTCCCCGACTAGCGGGGGACAACGAGCAGTACTTC
CDR3aa: CASSQTPRLAGDNEQYF
j_gene: TRBJ2-7
v_gene: TRBV4-1
abundance: .
d_gene: TRBD2

CDR3nt: TGCAGTGCTAGAGTACCTAGCTACTATGGCTACACCTTC
CDR3aa: CSARVPSYYGYTF
j_gene: TRBJ1-2
v_gene: TRBV20-1
abundance: .
d_gene: .

CDR3nt: TGTGCCAGCTCACCTTTCGTCGGGATCTCCCAGTTTGCGCAGTATTTT
CDR3aa: CASSPFVGISQFAQYF
j_gene: TRBJ2-3
v_gene: TRBV18
abundance: .
d_gene: .

CDR3nt: TGTGCCAGCAGTTTATCCAGCCAAGAGACCCAGTACTTC
CDR3aa: CASSLSSQETQYF
j_gene: TRBJ2-5
v_gene: TRBV5-1
abundance: many
d_gene: .

CDR3nt: TGTGCCAGCAGCCTTTCTGGCTCGGGACTTAGCACAGATACGCAGTATTTT
CDR3aa: CASSLSGSGLSTDTQYF
j_gene: TRBJ2-3
v_gene: TRBV7-2
abundance: .
d_gene: .

CDR3nt: TGCAGTGCTAGGGGCAGGAGCACAGATACGCAGTATTTT
CDR3aa: CSARGRSTDTQYF
j_gene: TRBJ2-3
v_gene: TRBV20-1
abundance: many
d_gene: .

CDR3nt: TGTGCCTGGACCCAAGACGGAGGGGTGTACAATGAGCAGTTCTTC
CDR3aa: CAWTQDGGVYNEQFF
j_gene: TRBJ2-1
v_gene: TRBV30
abundance: .
d_gene: .

CDR3nt: TGCGCCAGCATCGTTAGCGGGAGTTGGAGTGAGCAGTTCTTC
CDR3aa: CASIVSGSWSEQFF
j_gene: TRBJ2-1
v_gene: TRBV10-2
abundance: .
d_gene: TRBD2

CDR3nt: TGTGCCAGCAGCGGCGGGACTAGCGGGAGTTGGGGTGAGCAGTTCTTC
CDR3aa: CASSGGTSGSWGEQFF
j_gene: TRBJ2-1
v_gene: TRBV7-2
abundance: .
d_gene: TRBD2

CDR3nt: TGCGCCAGCAGCCCGACAGGGAAGATATCCTACAATGAGCAGTTCTTC
CDR3aa: CASSPTGKISYNEQFF
j_gene: TRBJ2-1
v_gene: TRBV4-1
abundance: .
d_gene: TRBD1

CDR3nt: TGTGCCAGCAGTCGATCCGTAGCCGGGGGTACGCAGTATTTT
CDR3aa: CASSRSVAGGTQYF
j_gene: TRBJ2-3
v_gene: TRBV12-3/TRBV12-4
abundance: .
d_gene: .

CDR3nt: TGCGCCAGCAGCCAACCCGGGGCCCTTAGACACTCCTACGAGCAGTACTTC
CDR3aa: CASSQPGALRHSYEQYF
j_gene: TRBJ2-7
v_gene: TRBV4-3
abundance: .
d_gene: .

CDR3nt: TGCAGTGCTAGAGGGGTAGTCCGGTTACCGCCCGGGCTCCACGTAGGCTACACCTTC
CDR3aa: CSARGVVRLPPGLHVGYTF
j_gene: TRBJ1-2
v_gene: TRBV20-1
abundance: .
d_gene: .

CDR3nt: TGTGCCAGCAGCCAAGTTTCCGGGACAGTGAGCTATGGCTACACCTTC
CDR3aa: CASSQVSGTVSYGYTF
j_gene: TRBJ1-2
v_gene: TRBV4-2
abundance: few
d_gene: TRBD1

CDR3nt: TGTGCCAGCAGCTTGAGAGGCTCCTATAATTCACCCCTCCACTTT
CDR3aa: CASSLRGSYNSPLHF
j_gene: TRBJ1-6
v_gene: TRBV7-2
abundance: .
d_gene: .

CDR3nt: TGCAGTGCGCTAGCGGTTAACACAGATACGCAGTATTTT
CDR3aa: CSALAVNTDTQYF
j_gene: TRBJ2-3
v_gene: TRBV20-1
abundance: many
d_gene: TRBD2

CDR3nt: TGCAGTGTTAGAACTCCCTCCTACGAGCAGTACTTC
CDR3aa: CSVRTPSYEQYF
j_gene: TRBJ2-7
v_gene: TRBV20-1
abundance: few
d_gene: .

CDR3nt: TGCAGTGCTAGTGGCTATTGGAGCGGCAGGCCCCAAGATACGCAGTATTTT
CDR3aa: CSASGYWSGRPQDTQYF
j_gene: TRBJ2-3
v_gene: TRBV20-1
abundance: few
d_gene: .

CDR3nt: TGTGCCAGCTCCCCGATCATTTTCAATGAGCAGTTCTTC
CDR3aa: CASSPIIFNEQFF
j_gene: TRBJ2-1
v_gene: TRBV2
abundance: .
d_gene: .

CDR3nt: TGTGCCAGCAGCTTGGCCGGCAGCTTAGTCTACGAGCAGTACTTC
CDR3aa: CASSLAGSLVYEQYF
j_gene: TRBJ2-7
v_gene: TRBV5-6
abundance: .
d_gene: .

CDR3nt: TGTGCCAGCAGCCCACATGTTTCTTCACCCCTCCACTTT
CDR3aa: CASSPHVSSPLHF
j_gene: TRBJ1-6
v_gene: TRBV6-1
abundance: few
d_gene: .

CDR3nt: TGTGCCAGCAGCCAAGTAGGCAGTATCCAAGAGACCCAGTACTTC
CDR3aa: CASSQVGSIQETQYF
j_gene: TRBJ2-5
v_gene: TRBV4-2
abundance: .
d_gene: .

CDR3nt: TGTGCCAGCAGTTCGGGCGGGACGGTGGCCGGGGAGCTGTTTTTT
CDR3aa: CASSSGGTVAGELFF
j_gene: TRBJ2-2
v_gene: TRBV12-3/TRBV12-4
abundance: .
d_gene: .

CDR3nt: TGCAGTGCTAGAGAATATCTTGTAGGCAACAATGAGCAGTTCTTC
CDR3aa: CSAREYLVGNNEQFF
j_gene: TRBJ2-1
v_gene: TRBV20-1
abundance: .
d_gene: .

CDR3nt: TGCAGTGCTAGCTCGGGGTCCACCTCCTACAATGAGCAGTTCTTC
CDR3aa: CSASSGSTSYNEQFF
j_gene: TRBJ2-1
v_gene: TRBV20-1
abundance: .
d_gene: .

CDR3nt: TGTGCCAGCAGTTACTCGGTTCGGCGGGATGAGCAGTTCTTC
CDR3aa: CASSYSVRRDEQFF
j_gene: TRBJ2-1
v_gene: TRBV6-5
abundance: .
d_gene: .

CDR3nt: TGTGCCAGCAGAGGACAGGGCGAAGCGGAGCAGTACTTC
CDR3aa: CASRGQGEAEQYF
j_gene: TRBJ2-7
v_gene: TRBV4-2
abundance: .
d_gene: TRBD1

CDR3nt: TGTGCCAGCAGTAGCCCCCCCGGGGGTTACACCGGGGAGCTGTTTTTT
CDR3aa: CASSSPPGGYTGELFF
j_gene: TRBJ2-2
v_gene: TRBV28
abundance: .
d_gene: .

CDR3nt: TGCGCCAGCAGTCCCGCCCCGGCCCGCGGGGAGCTGTTTTTT
CDR3aa: CASSPAPARGELFF
j_gene: TRBJ2-2
v_gene: TRBV4-3
abundance: few
d_gene: .

CDR3nt: TGCGCCAGCAGCCAAGTGGGAGTCCAGAATGAAAAACTGTTTTTT
CDR3aa: CASSQVGVQNEKLFF
j_gene: TRBJ1-4
v_gene: TRBV4-3
abundance: .
d_gene: .

CDR3nt: TGCAGTGTTGGGCCCGAAGATGGCTACACCTTC
CDR3aa: CSVGPEDGYTF
j_gene: TRBJ1-2
v_gene: TRBV20-1
abundance: few
d_gene: .